The next 15 T cell receptor beta chains were all read from a single sample in a study of naive and memory T cell subsets. Broader study findings: Naive repertoires, especially CD8, held a few larger clonotypes, possibly memory cells re-expressing CD45RA.

Both TRBC1 and TRBC2 were covered by a beta constant-region primer of two equimolar oligonucleotides. The ligated cDNA underwent four PCR rounds using SP2 and nested alpha and beta constant-region primers. TCRdb re-derived calls from the UMI-ligation and nested PCR reads in MiXCR, one entry per CDR3 protein. The data show 150,000 or so distinct CDR3 sequences, approximately 22% seen once. No antigen has been identified for these receptors. What was sequenced was naive CD4+ T cells from blood. These receptors were collected from a human donor in good health.

A few counts support this clonotype. The gene calls are TRBV5-6 and TRBJ1-1; D gene unclear. The CDR3 contains 14 residues. Germline assignment: CDR1 SGHDT and CDR2 YYEEEE. V was shortened by 0 bases and J by 5 bases, with 11 bases between the two germline ends. CDR3 DNA: TGTGCCAGCAGCTTGGTTATTGCGGGAACTGAAGCTTTCTTT. It yields the protein CASSLVIAGTEAFF.

V is TRBV24-1 and J is TRBJ1-5, with D possibly TRBD1 on 5 matching bases. Trimming took off 3 bases at V and 4 bases at J, with 15 bases between the two ends. In germline, CDR1 is KGHDR, CDR2 SFDVKD. This CDR3 spans 16 amino acids. The CDR3 DNA sequence: TGTGCCACCAGTGATCGCGGGGGGGTTTGGAATCAGCCCCAGCATTTT. Protein product: CATSDRGGVWNQPQHF.

The rearrangement uses TRBV28 and TRBJ1-6, with D possibly matching TRBD1 (5 bases). Trimming removed 5 bases at V and 9 bases at J, with 17 bases between. The length of the CDR3 is 15 residues. CDR1 and CDR2 from the germline V gene are MDHEN and SYDVKM. CDR3 in amino acids: CASSAPFRGGSPLHF. CDR3 DNA sequence: TGTGCCAGCAGTGCCCCGTTTAGGGGAGGTTCACCCCTCCACTTT.

The gene calls are TRBV2 and TRBJ2-6; no clear D. The germline V and J ends were trimmed by 4 bases and 1 base, with 5 bases remaining between them. Germline V gene lookup returns CDR1 SNHLY and CDR2 FYNNEI. This CDR3 region has 14 residues. In DNA, the CDR3 is TGTGCCAGCAGTGGGCTTTCTGGGGCCAACGTCCTGACTTTC. It specifies CASSGLSGANVLTF.

A few counts support this clonotype. The chain has TRBV5-6 and TRBJ2-7, with 9 bases identical to TRBD1. Germline V gene lookup returns CDR1 SGHDT and CDR2 YYEEEE. The CDR3 is 15 residues long. The V segment lost 1 base and the J segment 6 bases; nucleotides outside the gene matches: 8. Here the CDR3 reads CASSLPGTGHREQYF. CDR3 in DNA: TGTGCCAGCAGCTTGCCCGGGACAGGGCATCGCGAGCAGTACTTC.

This clonotype showed up just a few times. The CDR3 reads CASSSPGGNTIYF. In DNA form, the CDR3 reads TGTGCCAGCAGTTCCCCAGGAGGAAACACCATATATTTT. This rearrangement joins TRBV27 to TRBJ1-3; D unclear. This CDR3 region has 13 residues. The V and J ends lost 4 bases and 4 bases respectively, with 8 bases between them. Germline V gene lookup returns CDR1 MNHEY and CDR2 SMNVEV (reference sequence).

V and J are TRBV28 and TRBJ2-3, with TRBD2 identical over 10 bases. Trimming cost V 6 bases and J 2 bases; bases outside gene matches: 8. CDR3 length: 16 residues. The germline V gene has CDR1 MDHEN and CDR2 SYDVKM. CDR3 nucleotide sequence: TGTGCCAGCAGGCCGGGACTAGCGTTTTACACAGATACGCAGTATTTT. Translated: CASRPGLAFYTDTQYF.

This clonotype was counted between two and nine times. This chain links TRBV5-1 with TRBJ2-7, with D maybe TRBD2 (6 bases). Germline loops: CDR1 SGHRS, CDR2 YFSETQ. The CDR3 spans 14 residues. Deletions cut 4 bases from V and 6 bases from J, with 17 bases between. The CDR3 nucleotides read TGCGCCAGCAGCCCGCCGGGACTGCAGCCCGAGCAGTACTTC. It codes for CASSPPGLQPEQYF.

The V and J genes are TRBV7-8 and TRBJ2-1, with 7 positions matching TRBD1. Germline V gene data show CDR1 as SGHVS and CDR2 as FQNEAQ. CDR3 length: 12 amino acids. Trimming removed 3 bases from V and 8 bases from J; junction bases left unmatched: 1. Here the CDR3 reads CASSFQGDEQFF. The CDR3 DNA reads as TGTGCCAGCAGCTTTCAGGGGGATGAGCAGTTCTTC.

This clonotype was observed a few times. The CDR3 coding sequence is TGCAGTGCTCAACCGACTAGCGGATTGATCAATGAGCAGTTCTTC. Its protein is CSAQPTSGLINEQFF. The chain links TRBV20-1 to TRBJ2-1; 9 bases align to TRBD2. Germline V gives CDR1 DFQATT, CDR2 SNEGSKA (reference sequence). Trimming at V came to 5 bases and at J to 6 bases, leaving 11 bases not matched to a gene. CDR3 length: 15 residues.

This clonotype has only a few counts. The chain links TRBV9 to TRBJ2-7; 12 bases are a match to TRBD2. The CDR3 is made up of 16 amino acids. Losses at the gene ends were 0 bases for V and 4 bases for J; bases not matched to a gene: 5. CDR1 SGDLS and CDR2 YYNGEE come from the germline V gene. CDR3 in amino acids: CASSVGGTSGFYEQYF. The CDR3 nucleotides are TGTGCCAGCAGCGTAGGAGGGACTAGCGGGTTTTACGAGCAGTACTTC.

The V and J genes are TRBV2 and TRBJ1-5, with D uncertain. V was trimmed by 8 bases and J by 5 bases, leaving 13 bases between them. Germline CDR1 and CDR2: SNHLY and FYNNEI. CDR3 size: 13 residues. CDR3 bases: TGTGCCAGCCCCGGGCCGGCGCATCAGCCCCAGCATTTT. The encoded protein is CASPGPAHQPQHF. The full variable domain, its missing parts supplied by reference TRBV2 and TRBJ1-5, is EPEVTQTPSHQVTQMGQEVILRCVPISNHLYFYWYRQILGQKVEFLVSFYNNEISEKSEIFDDQFSVERPDGSNFTLKIRSTKLEDSAMYFCASPGPAHQPQHFGDGTRLSIL.

The rearrangement links TRBV11-1 to TRBJ2-3; 9 bases align to TRBD1. The germline gives CDR1 SGHAT, CDR2 FQDESV (reference sequence). CDR3 size: 19 residues. V lost 1 base and J lost 6; bases outside the gene matches: 17. The CDR3 sequence is CASSLEDLRDRVLSDTQYF. As DNA, the CDR3 is TGTGCCAGCAGCTTAGAAGACTTAAGGGACAGGGTTCTATCCGATACGCAGTATTTT.

This chain links TRBV14 with TRBJ2-5, with 11 bases lining up with TRBD2. Trimming at V came to 6 bases and at J to 9 bases, leaving 9 bases not matched to a gene. Germline V lookup: CDR1 SGHDN, CDR2 FVKESK. The CDR3 loop spans 14 amino acids. CDR3 sequence: CASSPGLAESSQYF. CDR3 nucleotide sequence: TGTGCCAGCAGTCCGGGACTAGCGGAGAGCTCCCAGTACTTC. Full variable domain (missing parts from reference TRBV14 and TRBJ2-5): EAGVTQFPSHSVIEKGQTVTLRCDPISGHDNLYWYRRVMGKEIKFLLHFVKESKQDESGMPNNRFLAERTGGTYSTLKVQPAELEDSGVYFCASSPGLAESSQYFGPGTRLLVL.

The chain employs TRBV25-1 and TRBJ2-1; 13 bases align to TRBD2. Germline CDR1 MGHDK, CDR2 SYGVNS. Trimming removed 3 bases from V and 8 bases from J; junction bases left unmatched: 4. CDR3 length equals 15 residues. The CDR3 protein is CASSEGTSGIYEQFF. CDR3 coding DNA: TGTGCCAGCAGTGAGGGGACTAGCGGGATCTATGAGCAGTTCTTC.